These 30 T cell receptor beta chains were sequenced from one sample in a study of T-cell memory formation after mild COVID-19. TCRdb re-called the 5' RACE reads through MiXCR, storing one row per CDR3 protein. The sample holds hundreds of thousands of distinct CDR3 sequences, roughly a fifth seen once. Material for sequencing was PBMCs or a T cell subset sorted from them (not recorded which). These receptors all stem from a man between 18 and 35 years old who had mild COVID-19 (a few samples of this study predate the infection). Cell type and time point are not known.

A few counts support this clonotype. The gene calls are TRBV13 and TRBJ2-6; the D is unclear. The CDR3 loop spans 15 amino acids. Trimming removed 4 bases from V and 0 bases from J, with 7 bases in between. Germline assignment: CDR1 PRHDT and CDR2 FYEKMQ (reference sequence). The CDR3 sequence: CASSSRPSGANVLTF. DNA of the CDR3: TGTGCCAGCAGCTCCCGACCCTCTGGGGCCAACGTCCTGACTTTC.

The genes are TRBV7-2 and TRBJ1-2, with D maybe TRBD1 (5 bases). The V gene lost 1 base and the J gene lost 6 bases, with 12 bases spanning the gap. Germline V CDR1 and CDR2: SGHTA, FQGNSA. The CDR3 is 14 amino acids. The CDR3 sequence is CASSLGQSIDGYTF. The DNA of the CDR3 is TGTGCCAGCAGCTTAGGACAGTCAATCGATGGCTACACCTTC.

This clonotype was counted a few times. CDR3 sequence (DNA): TGTGCCAGCAGCCCTCGACCTGGCGGTACGCAGTATTTT. Translation gives CASSPRPGGTQYF. The chain is built from TRBV7-3 and TRBJ2-3; D remains ambiguous. From germline, CDR1 is SGHTA and CDR2 FQGTGA. V was trimmed by 5 bases and J by 8 bases, leaving 14 bases between them. This CDR3 is built from 13 residues.

V is TRBV5-5 and J is TRBJ1-1; D not certain. Trimming removed 1 base from V and 0 bases from J, with 10 bases in between. This CDR3 has 15 residues. Germline V gene data show CDR1 as SGHKS and CDR2 as YYEKEE (reference sequence). This chain's CDR3 is CASSLLHSMNTEAFF. CDR3 coding DNA: TGTGCCAGCAGCTTGCTGCACAGCATGAACACTGAAGCTTTCTTT.

V is TRBV6-5 and J is TRBJ1-1; D uncertain. The CDR3 is 14 amino acids. V was cut by 3 bases and J by 4 bases, with 12 bases left in between. Germline CDR1 reads MNHEY; CDR2 reads SVGAGI. DNA of the CDR3: TGTGCCAGCAGTTATACCGGGGTTTTCACTGAAGCTTTCTTT. This gives the protein CASSYTGVFTEAFF.

The chain carries TRBV29-1 and TRBJ2-7; 7 nucleotides agree with TRBD1. CDR1 is SQVTM, CDR2 ANQGSEA, per germline. Unmatched junction bases numbered 9, after V lost 4 bases and J lost 0 bases. The CDR3 sequence is 15 residues long. The CDR3 DNA reads as TGCAGCGTTGCAACCCGACAGGGTCGCTCCTACGAGCAGTACTTC. As protein: CSVATRQGRSYEQYF.

This chain connects TRBV7-3 to TRBJ2-1; TRBD2 matches at 9 bases. CDR1 and CDR2 from the germline V gene are SGHTA and FQGTGA. This CDR3 comprises 15 residues. The ends lost 2 bases at V and 3 bases at J; junction bases unmatched: 2. CDR3 DNA sequence: TGTGCCAGCAGCTTACAACTAGCGGGCTACAATGAGCAGTTCTTC. Protein sequence: CASSLQLAGYNEQFF.

This clonotype was seen ten or more times. The gene calls are TRBV19 and TRBJ2-7; 8 nucleotides line up with TRBD1. V gave up 2 bases and J gave up 6 bases; unmatched junction bases: 6. In germline, CDR1 is LNHDA, CDR2 SQIVND (reference sequence). The length of the CDR3 is 14 residues. The DNA for the CDR3 is TGTGCCAGTAGTATAAGGCAGGGGGCGGTCGAGCAGTACTTC. Protein sequence: CASSIRQGAVEQYF.

There are many counts of this clonotype. The chain is built from TRBV20-1 and TRBJ2-1; D assignment may be TRBD1 or TRBD2 (5 bases each). Between the trimmed V and J ends, which lost 0 bases and 8 bases, there was a span of 14 bases. This CDR3 region has 14 residues. Germline CDR1 is DFQATT and CDR2 is SNEGSKA (reference sequence). CDR3 residues: CSARDGRGAYEQFF. The CDR3 coding sequence is TGCAGTGCTAGAGATGGAAGAGGGGCCTATGAGCAGTTCTTC.

The gene calls are TRBV7-9 and TRBJ2-4; D is undetermined. The germline V and J ends were trimmed by 3 bases and 4 bases, with 13 bases remaining between them. Germline V gene lookup returns CDR1 SEHNR and CDR2 FQNEAQ (reference sequence). The CDR3 extends over 15 amino acids. This chain's CDR3 is CASSLSGSIKNIQYF. CDR3 sequence (DNA): TGTGCCAGCAGCTTGAGTGGGTCTATTAAAAACATTCAGTACTTC.

The gene calls are TRBV7-9 and TRBJ2-2; 7 bases are a match to TRBD1. The V segment lost 5 bases and the J segment 4 bases; nucleotides outside the gene matches: 7. The CDR3 length is 15 residues. The germline CDR1 and CDR2 sequences are SEHNR and FQNEAQ (reference sequence). The CDR3 loop reads CASSNRDSLTGELFF. The DNA of the CDR3 is TGTGCCAGCAGCAACCGGGACAGCCTCACCGGGGAGCTGTTTTTT.

This chain connects TRBV29-1 to TRBJ2-3, with unresolved D. This CDR3 spans 13 amino acids. CDR1 is SQVTM, CDR2 ANQGSEA, per germline. V was pared by 4 bases and J by 2 bases, with 10 bases between. In DNA, the CDR3 is TGCAGCGTTGTCGGGCGGTACACAGATACGCAGTATTTT. This gives the protein CSVVGRYTDTQYF.

This clonotype was seen only a few times. The V gene is TRBV6-1, the J gene TRBJ2-7; possibly TRBD2 for D (6 bases). The CDR3 consists of 17 residues. V dropped 4 bases and J dropped 5 bases, with 24 bases sitting between them. CDR1 is MNHNS and CDR2 is SASEGT in the germline V gene. CDR3 amino acids: CASSAPHPGTFNHEQYF. CDR3 nucleotides: TGTGCCAGCAGTGCACCTCACCCTGGGACTTTTAACCACGAGCAGTACTTC.

This clonotype came up once. The V and J genes are TRBV7-3 and TRBJ1-6, with D possibly being TRBD1 (5 bases). Germline values: CDR1 SGHTA, CDR2 FQGTGA. With 2 bases removed from V and 9 bases from J, the gap between germline ends came to 11 bases. The CDR3 covers 14 residues. The CDR3 DNA reads as TGTGCCAGCAGCTTACGGGGGTTGGGTTCACCCCTCCACTTT. This translates into CASSLRGLGSPLHF.

The chain employs TRBV5-1 and TRBJ2-1, with TRBD1 matching 9 bases. The germline V gene has CDR1 SGHRS and CDR2 YFSETQ. The CDR3 spans 14 residues. After removal of 4 bases from V and 9 bases from J, the junction contained 8 bases not matched to a gene. The CDR3 region has the DNA TGCGCCAGCAGCCCTGGGACAGGGAATTCTGAGCAGTTCTTC. It encodes CASSPGTGNSEQFF.

V is TRBV4-3 and J is TRBJ1-1, with D uncertain. Germline values: CDR1 LGHNA, CDR2 YSLEER. Trimming removed 6 bases from V and 5 bases from J, with 13 bases in between. CDR3 length: 13 residues. CDR3 sequence: CASSPLVATEAFF. The CDR3 DNA reads TGCGCCAGCAGTCCCCTCGTGGCTACTGAAGCTTTCTTT.

The rearrangement links TRBV30 to TRBJ1-6, with D possibly being TRBD1 (5 bases). The CDR3 sequence is 13 residues long. V lost 0 bases, J lost 9 bases, and 9 bases lay in between. The germline V gene encodes CDR1 GTSNPN and CDR2 SVGIG (reference sequence). This chain's CDR3 is CAWSVQEGSPLHF. CDR3 coding DNA: TGTGCCTGGAGTGTACAGGAGGGTTCACCCCTCCACTTT.

This clonotype was found a few times. The rearrangement links TRBV7-9 to TRBJ1-3; no clear D. V shed 0 bases and J shed 2 bases, with 8 bases lying between them. This CDR3 is built from 15 residues. Germline lookup yields CDR1 SEHNR and CDR2 FQNEAQ (reference sequence). The DNA for the CDR3 is TGTGCCAGCAGCTTAGCCTCGGGAGCTGGAAACACCATATATTTT. This gives the protein CASSLASGAGNTIYF.

This clonotype has ten or more counts. The chain carries TRBV6-6 and TRBJ1-4; no definite D call. The CDR3 totals 14 residues. Looked up from germline, CDR1 is MNHNY and CDR2 is SVGAGI (reference sequence). V lost 2 bases and J lost 0, with 4 bases in between. CDR3 nucleotide sequence: TGTGCCAGCAGTTACCTTGCAACTAATGAAAAACTGTTTTTT. Translating gives CASSYLATNEKLFF.

The table lists this clonotype with a few counts. This rearrangement joins TRBV5-1 to TRBJ1-2, with D perhaps matching TRBD1 (5 bases). The V end was cut by 3 bases, the J end by 5 bases, with 20 bases between. Germline lookup yields CDR1 SGHRS and CDR2 YFSETQ. There are 16 residues in the CDR3. CDR3 sequence (DNA): TGCGCCAGCAGCTCCTCCCCCCGGCAGGGAGAATATGGCTACACCTTC. Encoded protein: CASSSSPRQGEYGYTF.

The chain has TRBV27 and TRBJ1-6, with a weak D call TRBD1 (5 bases). This CDR3 has 14 residues. V was pared by 3 bases and J by 11 bases, with 14 bases between. Germline CDR1 reads MNHEY; CDR2 reads SMNVEV (reference sequence). Written as DNA, the CDR3 is TGTGCCAGCAGTTTGTTGGCAGGACAAACACCCCTCCACTTT. Translation gives CASSLLAGQTPLHF.

A few counts support this clonotype. CDR3 coding DNA: TGCGCCAGCAGCGGATACCTAGCGGGTGAGGCAGATACGCAGTATTTT. It codes for CASSGYLAGEADTQYF. This chain joins TRBV5-1 and TRBJ2-3; 8 bases align to TRBD2. The ends lost 4 bases at V and 4 bases at J; junction bases unmatched: 11. Germline CDR1 reads SGHRS; CDR2 reads YFSETQ. The CDR3 runs 16 residues.

This clonotype has a count of ten or more. This chain joins TRBV5-1 and TRBJ2-5; 7 positions match TRBD2. The length of the CDR3 is 15 residues. Germline CDR1 SGHRS, CDR2 YFSETQ. Losses at the gene ends were 0 bases for V and 3 bases for J; bases not matched to a gene: 5. The CDR3 loop is CASSLEGLAEETQYF. CDR3 sequence (DNA): TGCGCCAGCAGCTTGGAGGGTCTAGCGGAAGAGACCCAGTACTTC.

The CDR3 DNA is TGTGCCAGCAGCTTGGAGCCCGGGAACACTGAAGCTTTCTTT. Protein product: CASSLEPGNTEAFF. This chain joins TRBV5-8 and TRBJ1-1; D gene unclear. V shed 0 bases and J shed 1 base, with 7 bases lying between them. The CDR3 totals 14 residues. Germline loops: CDR1 SGHTS, CDR2 YDEGEE.

This clonotype was recorded a few times. The rearrangement joins TRBV5-1 to TRBJ2-1; 11 bases line up with TRBD2. Looked up from germline, CDR1 is SGHRS and CDR2 is YFSETQ. The CDR3 is made up of 16 amino acids. With 5 bases clipped from V and 8 bases from J, the junction kept 12 bases outside the gene matches. The chain's CDR3 is CASRLASGGPGDEQFF. Written as DNA, the CDR3 is TGCGCCAGCAGACTGGCTAGCGGGGGGCCCGGGGATGAGCAGTTCTTC.

This clonotype was picked up a small number of times. This chain links TRBV29-1 with TRBJ2-7; D might be TRBD1 or TRBD2, each matching 6 bases. CDR3 length: 15 residues. Looked up from germline, CDR1 is SQVTM and CDR2 is ANQGSEA. V lost 2 bases and J lost 5, with 19 bases in between. CDR3 residues: CSVERLGGPYDEQYF. CDR3 bases: TGCAGCGTTGAAAGGCTGGGGGGCCCCTATGACGAGCAGTACTTC.

V usage is TRBV29-1 and J usage is TRBJ1-3; TRBD1 is a possible D gene (6 bases). Germline V gene sequence: CDR1 SQVTM, CDR2 ANQGSEA. The CDR3 extends over 12 amino acids. The V gene lost 6 bases and the J gene lost 2 bases, with 8 bases spanning the gap. The CDR3 protein is CSVRTAGNTIYF. The CDR3 bases are TGCAGCGTCAGGACAGCTGGAAACACCATATATTTT.

This clonotype was counted ten times or more. The chain carries TRBV7-2 and TRBJ2-1; 8 bases agree with TRBD1. The length of the CDR3 is 14 residues. The germline V gene encodes CDR1 SGHTA and CDR2 FQGNSA. Trimming removed 5 bases from V and 6 bases from J; junction bases left unmatched: 6. This CDR3 is CASSRDRSINEQFF. As DNA, the CDR3 is TGTGCCAGCAGCCGGGACAGGTCCATCAATGAGCAGTTCTTC.

V is TRBV7-9 and J is TRBJ1-3; D is unresolved. The germline V gene encodes CDR1 SEHNR and CDR2 FQNEAQ (reference sequence). This CDR3 has 14 residues. Between the trimmed V and J ends, which lost 5 bases and 4 bases, there was a span of 12 bases. The CDR3 reads CASSPAGGGNTIYF. The CDR3 nucleotides are TGTGCCAGCAGCCCCGCGGGAGGAGGAAACACCATATATTTT.

This clonotype was counted ten times or more. The V call is TRBV18, the J call TRBJ1-1; no firm D call. This CDR3 is built from 13 residues. V shed 3 bases and J shed 3 bases, with 8 bases lying between them. Germline CDR1 and CDR2: KGHSH and LQKENI. The CDR3 here is CASSPSLDTEAFF. CDR3 DNA: TGTGCCAGCTCACCTTCCCTCGACACTGAAGCTTTCTTT.